This T cell receptor (beta chain) was captured by sequencing in a study of blood T cell repertoires in COVID-19. The data were produced by immunoSEQ multiplex PCR, yet TCRdb's version contains in-frame clones alone and is incomplete. The table includes 390,000 or so clones, approximately 90% detected once. Cohort 3 donors counted as recovered after two negative PCRs, clearance, or resolved symptoms. The CDR3 covers 16 residues. V trimming: 4 bases; J trimming: 7 bases; junction bases outside the gene matches: 13. Germline CDR1 MNHEY, CDR2 SMNVEV (reference sequence). This chain joins TRBV27 and TRBJ1-2; 9 positions match TRBD1. The TCR sequence derives from a woman in her forties or fifties who had recovered from COVID-19. Sequenced material: PBMCs or T cells enriched from blood (not recorded which). The CDR3, as DNA: TGTGCCAGCAGTTCACAGGGGGCTGGTGGGTTCTTTGGCTACACCTTC. Translation gives CASSSQGAGGFFGYTF.